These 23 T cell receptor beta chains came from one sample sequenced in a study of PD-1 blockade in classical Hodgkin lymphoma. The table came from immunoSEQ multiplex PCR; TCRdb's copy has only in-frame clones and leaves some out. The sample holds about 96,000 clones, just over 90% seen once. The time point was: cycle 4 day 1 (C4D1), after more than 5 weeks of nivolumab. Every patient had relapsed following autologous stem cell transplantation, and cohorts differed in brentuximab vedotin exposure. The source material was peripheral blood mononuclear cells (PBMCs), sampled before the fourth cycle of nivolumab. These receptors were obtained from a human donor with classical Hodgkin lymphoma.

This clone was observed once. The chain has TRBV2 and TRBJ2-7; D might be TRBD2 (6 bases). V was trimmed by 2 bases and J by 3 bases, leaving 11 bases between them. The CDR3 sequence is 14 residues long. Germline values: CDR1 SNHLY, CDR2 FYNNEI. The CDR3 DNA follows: TGTGCCAGCAGTGAAAGCGTGCGGGACTACGAGCAGTACTTC. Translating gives CASSESVRDYEQYF.

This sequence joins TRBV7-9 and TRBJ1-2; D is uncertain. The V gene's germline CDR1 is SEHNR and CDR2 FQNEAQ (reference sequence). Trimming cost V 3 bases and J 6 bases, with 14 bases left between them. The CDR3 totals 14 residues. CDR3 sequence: CASSFPRVGDGYTF. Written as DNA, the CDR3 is TGTGCCAGCAGCTTCCCCCGGGTCGGGGATGGCTACACCTTC.

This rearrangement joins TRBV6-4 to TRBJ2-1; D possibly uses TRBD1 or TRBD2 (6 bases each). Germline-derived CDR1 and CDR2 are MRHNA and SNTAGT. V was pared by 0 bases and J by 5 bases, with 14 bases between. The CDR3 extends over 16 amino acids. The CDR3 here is CASSDSRLRGDNEQFF. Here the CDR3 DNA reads TGTGCCAGCAGTGACTCGAGATTGAGGGGGGACAATGAGCAGTTCTTC.

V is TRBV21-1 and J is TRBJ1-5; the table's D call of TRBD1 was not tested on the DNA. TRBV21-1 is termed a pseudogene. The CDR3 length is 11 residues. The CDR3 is CASSAGGSQHF. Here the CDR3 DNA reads TGTGCCAGCAGCGCAGGGGGGTCCCAGCATTTT.

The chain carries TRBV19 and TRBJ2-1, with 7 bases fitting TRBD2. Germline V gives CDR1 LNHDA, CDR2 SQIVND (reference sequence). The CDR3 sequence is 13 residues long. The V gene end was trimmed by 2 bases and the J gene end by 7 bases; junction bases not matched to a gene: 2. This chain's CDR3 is CASSIMGGNEQFF. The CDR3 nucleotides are TGTGCCAGTAGTATAATGGGAGGGAATGAGCAGTTCTTC.

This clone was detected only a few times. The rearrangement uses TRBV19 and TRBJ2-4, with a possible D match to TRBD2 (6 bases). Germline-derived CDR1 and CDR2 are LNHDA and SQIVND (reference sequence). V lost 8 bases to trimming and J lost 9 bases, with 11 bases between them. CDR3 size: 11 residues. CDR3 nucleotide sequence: TGTGCCAGTGACGGGGGTGGCATTCAGTACTTC. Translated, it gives CASDGGGIQYF.

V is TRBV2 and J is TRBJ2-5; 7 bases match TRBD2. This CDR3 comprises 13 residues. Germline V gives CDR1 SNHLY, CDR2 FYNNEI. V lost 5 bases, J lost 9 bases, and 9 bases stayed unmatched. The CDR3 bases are TGTGCCAGCAGTCCCTCCCGTCGGGGGGCCCAGTACTTC. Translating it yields CASSPSRRGAQYF.

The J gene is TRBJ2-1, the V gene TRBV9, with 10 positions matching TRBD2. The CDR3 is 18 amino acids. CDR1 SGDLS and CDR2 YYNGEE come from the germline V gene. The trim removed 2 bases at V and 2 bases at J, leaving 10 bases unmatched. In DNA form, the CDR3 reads TGTGCCAGCAGCGTTAGGGATTTCACTAGCGGGGCCTACAATGAGCAGTTCTTC. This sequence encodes CASSVRDFTSGAYNEQFF.

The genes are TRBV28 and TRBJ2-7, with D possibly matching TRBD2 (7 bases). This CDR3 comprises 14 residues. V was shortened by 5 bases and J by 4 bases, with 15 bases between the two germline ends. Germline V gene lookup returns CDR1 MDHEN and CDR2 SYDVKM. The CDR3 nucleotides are TGTGCCAGCAGTAAGGGGGGGGAACCTTACGAGCAGTACTTC. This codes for CASSKGGEPYEQYF. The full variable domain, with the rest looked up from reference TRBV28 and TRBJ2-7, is DVKVTQSSRYLVKRTGEKVFLECVQDMDHENMFWYRQDPGLGLRLIYFSYDVKMKEKGDIPEGYSVSREKKERFSLILESASTNQTSMYLCASSKGGEPYEQYFGPGTRLTVT.

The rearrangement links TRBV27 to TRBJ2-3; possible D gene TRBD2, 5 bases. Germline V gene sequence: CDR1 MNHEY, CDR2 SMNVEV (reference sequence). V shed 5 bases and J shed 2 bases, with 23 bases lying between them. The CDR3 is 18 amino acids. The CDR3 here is CASSKRNLNPLPTDTQYF. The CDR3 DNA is TGTGCCAGCAGTAAGCGGAACCTGAACCCCCTTCCCACAGATACGCAGTATTTT.

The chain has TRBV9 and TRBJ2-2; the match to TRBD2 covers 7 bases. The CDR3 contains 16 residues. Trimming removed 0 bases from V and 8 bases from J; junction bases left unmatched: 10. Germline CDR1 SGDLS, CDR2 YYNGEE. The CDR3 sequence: CASSVVAGVREGELFF. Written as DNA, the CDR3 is TGTGCCAGCAGCGTAGTCGCGGGAGTGAGGGAGGGGGAGCTGTTTTTT.

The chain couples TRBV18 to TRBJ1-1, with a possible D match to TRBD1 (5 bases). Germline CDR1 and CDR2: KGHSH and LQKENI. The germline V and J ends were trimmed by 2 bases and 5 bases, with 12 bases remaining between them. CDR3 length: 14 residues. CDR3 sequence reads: CASSPAGRSTEAFF. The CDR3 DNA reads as TGTGCCAGCTCACCAGCAGGGAGGAGTACTGAAGCTTTCTTT.

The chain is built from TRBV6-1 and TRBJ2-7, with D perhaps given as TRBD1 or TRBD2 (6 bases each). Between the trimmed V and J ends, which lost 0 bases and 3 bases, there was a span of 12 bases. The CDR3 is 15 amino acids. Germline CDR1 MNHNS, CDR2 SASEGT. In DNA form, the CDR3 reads TGTGCCAGCAGTGAAGCGGGGGGCTCGTACTACGAGCAGTACTTC. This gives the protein CASSEAGGSYYEQYF.

Here the CDR3 DNA reads TGCGCCAGCAGCTCCCCTGGTCGGGGAGAGACCCAGTACTTC. It yields the protein CASSSPGRGETQYF. The chain uses TRBV5-1 and TRBJ2-5, with a possible D match to TRBD2 (5 bases). V was pared by 3 bases and J by 4 bases, with 13 bases between. The CDR3 runs to 14 residues. From germline, CDR1 is SGHRS and CDR2 YFSETQ.

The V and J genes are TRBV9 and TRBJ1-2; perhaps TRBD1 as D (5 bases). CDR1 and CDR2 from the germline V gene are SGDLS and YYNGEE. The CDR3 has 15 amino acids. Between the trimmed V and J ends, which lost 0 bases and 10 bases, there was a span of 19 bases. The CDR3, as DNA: TGTGCCAGCAGCGTAGTTGGGCAGGGAAGTGGTGACTACACCTTC. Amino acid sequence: CASSVVGQGSGDYTF.

The CDR3 is CASSDWFSANTGELFF. The DNA for the CDR3 is TGTGCCAGCAGTGACTGGTTTAGCGCGAACACCGGGGAGCTGTTTTTT. V is TRBV2 and J is TRBJ2-2, with D possibly TRBD2 on 5 matching bases. Germline V gene data show CDR1 as SNHLY and CDR2 as FYNNEI. CDR3 size: 16 residues. Trimming took off 3 bases at V and 0 bases at J, with 11 bases between the two ends.

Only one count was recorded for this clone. This chain's CDR3 is CASSAAQGNTEAFF. The CDR3 nucleotides read TGTGCCAGCAGCGCCGCACAGGGGAACACTGAAGCTTTCTTT. V gene TRBV7-8 combines with J gene TRBJ1-1; perhaps TRBD1 as D (6 bases). This CDR3 contains 14 residues. Trimming shortened V by 5 bases and J by 1 base, and 11 bases separated the two germline ends. The germline V gene has CDR1 SGHVS and CDR2 FQNEAQ.

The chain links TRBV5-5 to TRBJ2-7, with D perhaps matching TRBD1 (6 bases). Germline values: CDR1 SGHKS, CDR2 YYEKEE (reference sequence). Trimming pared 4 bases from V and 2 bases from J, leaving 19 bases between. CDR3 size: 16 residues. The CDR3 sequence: CASSAKTGTTPYEQYF. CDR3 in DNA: TGTGCCAGCAGCGCGAAAACCGGGACAACCCCCTACGAGCAGTACTTC.

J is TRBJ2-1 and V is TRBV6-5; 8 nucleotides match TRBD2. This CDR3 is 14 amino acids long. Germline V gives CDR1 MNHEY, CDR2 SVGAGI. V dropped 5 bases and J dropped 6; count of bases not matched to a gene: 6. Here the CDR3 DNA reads TGTGCCAGCAGTGAGCGGGAGTGGGGCAATGAGCAGTTCTTC. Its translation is CASSEREWGNEQFF.

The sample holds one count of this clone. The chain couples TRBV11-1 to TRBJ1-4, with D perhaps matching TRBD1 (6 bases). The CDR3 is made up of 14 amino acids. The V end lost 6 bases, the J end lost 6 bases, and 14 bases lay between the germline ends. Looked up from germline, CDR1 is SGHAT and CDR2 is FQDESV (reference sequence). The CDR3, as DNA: TGTGCCAGCAGTTTCACAGGGATTGATGAAAAACTGTTTTTT. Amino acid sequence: CASSFTGIDEKLFF.

Here the CDR3 reads CASSFSTPGGAGSYGYTF. As DNA, the CDR3 is TGCGCCAGCAGCTTTTCTACTCCAGGGGGCGCGGGTTCCTATGGCTACACCTTC. The chain uses TRBV5-1 and TRBJ1-2; 8 positions agree with TRBD1. This CDR3 contains 18 residues. In germline, CDR1 is SGHRS, CDR2 YFSETQ. The V and J ends lost 2 bases and 4 bases, in that order; junction bases with no gene match: 16.

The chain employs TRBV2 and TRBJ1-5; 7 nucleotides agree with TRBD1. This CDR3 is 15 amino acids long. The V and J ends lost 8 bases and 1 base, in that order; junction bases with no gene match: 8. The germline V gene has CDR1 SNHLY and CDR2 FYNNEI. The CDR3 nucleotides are TGTGCCAGCGGTAGGGACAGTGGAAGCAATCAGCCCCAGCATTTT. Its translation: CASGRDSGSNQPQHF.

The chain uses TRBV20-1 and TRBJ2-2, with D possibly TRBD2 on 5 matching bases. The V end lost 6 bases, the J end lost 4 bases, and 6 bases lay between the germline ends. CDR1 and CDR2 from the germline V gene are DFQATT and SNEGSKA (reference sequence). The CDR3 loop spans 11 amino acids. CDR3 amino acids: CSARGTGELFF. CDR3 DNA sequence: TGCAGTGCCCGGGGCACCGGGGAGCTGTTTTTT.